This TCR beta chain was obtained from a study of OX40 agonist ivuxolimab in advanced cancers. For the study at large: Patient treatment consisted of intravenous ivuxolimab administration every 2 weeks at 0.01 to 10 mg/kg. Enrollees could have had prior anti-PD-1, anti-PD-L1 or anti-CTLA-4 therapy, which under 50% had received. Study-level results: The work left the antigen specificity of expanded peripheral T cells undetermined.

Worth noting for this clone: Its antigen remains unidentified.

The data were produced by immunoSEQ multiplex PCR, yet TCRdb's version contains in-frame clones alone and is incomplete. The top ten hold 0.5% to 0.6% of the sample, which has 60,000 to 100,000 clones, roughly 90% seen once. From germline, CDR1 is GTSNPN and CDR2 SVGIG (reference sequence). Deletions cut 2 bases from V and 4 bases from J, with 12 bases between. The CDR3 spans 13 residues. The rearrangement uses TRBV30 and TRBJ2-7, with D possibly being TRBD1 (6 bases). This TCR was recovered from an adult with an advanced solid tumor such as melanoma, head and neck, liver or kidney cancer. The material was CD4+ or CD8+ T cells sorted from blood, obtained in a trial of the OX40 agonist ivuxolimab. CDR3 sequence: CAWSTGQIYEQYF. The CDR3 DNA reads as TGTGCCTGGAGTACGGGACAAATATACGAGCAGTACTTC.